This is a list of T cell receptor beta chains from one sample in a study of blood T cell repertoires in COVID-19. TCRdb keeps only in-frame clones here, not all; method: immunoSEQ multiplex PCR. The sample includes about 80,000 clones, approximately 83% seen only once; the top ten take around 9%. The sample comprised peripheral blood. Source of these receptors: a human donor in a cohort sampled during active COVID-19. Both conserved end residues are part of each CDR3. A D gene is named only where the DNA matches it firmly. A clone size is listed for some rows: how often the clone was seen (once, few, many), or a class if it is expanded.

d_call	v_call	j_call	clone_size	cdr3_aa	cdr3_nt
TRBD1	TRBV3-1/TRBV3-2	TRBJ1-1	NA	CASSQSDTGVEAFF	TGTGCCAGCAGCCAATCCGACACAGGGGTTGAAGCTTTCTTT
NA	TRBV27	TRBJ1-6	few	CASSSHYSTDNSPLHF	TGTGCCAGCAGTTCTCATTACAGTACCGATAATTCACCCCTCCACTTT
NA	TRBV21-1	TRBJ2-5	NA	CAGRTGRETQYF	TGTGCCGGCCGGACAGGTCGGGAGACCCAGTACTTC
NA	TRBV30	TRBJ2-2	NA	CAWSGAGGLAGELFF	TGTGCCTGGAGTGGGGCCGGAGGGCTTGCCGGGGAGCTGTTTTTT
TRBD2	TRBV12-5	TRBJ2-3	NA	CASGLARLAGVSTDTQYF	TGTGCTAGTGGTTTGGCAAGACTAGCGGGAGTGAGCACAGATACGCAGTATTTT
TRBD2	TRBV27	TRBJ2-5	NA	CASSLSGRGQETQYF	TGTGCCAGCAGTTTATCGGGGAGGGGCCAAGAGACCCAGTACTTC
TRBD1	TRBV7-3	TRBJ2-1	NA	CASSPDGQVYNEQFF	TGTGCCAGCAGCCCGGATGGACAGGTCTACAATGAGCAGTTCTTC
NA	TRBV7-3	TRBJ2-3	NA	CASGKGGLTDTQYF	TGTGCCAGCGGTAAAGGGGGTCTCACAGATACGCAGTATTTT
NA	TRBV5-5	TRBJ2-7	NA	CASSIDGGWPQQYF	TGTGCCAGCAGCATTGATGGGGGGTGGCCACAGCAGTACTTC
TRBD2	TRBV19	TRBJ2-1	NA	CASSIDPAGEYNEQFF	TGTGCCAGTAGTATAGATCCAGCGGGGGAATACAATGAGCAGTTCTTC
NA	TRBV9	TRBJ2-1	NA	CASSPQVLSLDEQFF	TGTGCCAGCAGCCCCCAGGTACTTTCCCTCGATGAGCAGTTCTTC
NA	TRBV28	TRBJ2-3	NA	CASKAGLNTQYF	TGTGCCAGCAAGGCGGGGTTAAATACGCAGTATTTT
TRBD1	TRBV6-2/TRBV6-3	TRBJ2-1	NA	CASSYYLGTEHSQGVEFF	TGTGCCAGCAGTTACTACCTCGGGACCGAACACTCACAGGGGGTTGAGTTCTTC
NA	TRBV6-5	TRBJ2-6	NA	CASSNTWGANVLTF	TGTGCCAGCAGTAATACTTGGGGGGCCAACGTCCTGACTTTC
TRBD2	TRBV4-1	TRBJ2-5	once	CASSQDSLAGEGETQYF	TGCGCCAGCAGCCAAGATTCCCTAGCGGGGGAAGGGGAGACCCAGTACTTC
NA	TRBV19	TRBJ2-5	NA	CASSIRGGRETQYF	TGTGCCAGTAGTATTCGAGGGGGACGGGAGACCCAGTACTTC
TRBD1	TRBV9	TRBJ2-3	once	CASSGEDRVGTDTQYF	TGTGCCAGTAGTGGGGAAGACAGGGTGGGCACAGATACGCAGTATTTT
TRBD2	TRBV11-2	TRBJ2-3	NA	CASSLAPLAGGQDTQYF	TGTGCCAGCAGCTTAGCCCCACTAGCGGGGGGCCAAGATACGCAGTATTTT
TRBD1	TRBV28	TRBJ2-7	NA	CASIPTGAYEQYF	TGTGCCAGCATCCCGACAGGGGCCTACGAGCAGTACTTC
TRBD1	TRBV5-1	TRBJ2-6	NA	CASSETGTGSSGANVLTF	TGCGCCAGCAGCGAGACCGGGACAGGGAGCTCTGGGGCCAACGTCCTGACTTTC
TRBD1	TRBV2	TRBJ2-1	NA	CASSATGQGAFF	TGTGCCAGCAGCGCTACAGGACAGGGGGCTTTCTTC
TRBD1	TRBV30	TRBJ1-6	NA	CALVTGEYNSPLHF	TGTGCCTTGGTTACAGGGGAATATAATTCACCCCTCCACTTT
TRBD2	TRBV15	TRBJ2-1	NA	CATSMGLAGGESEQFF	TGTGCCACCAGCATGGGACTAGCGGGAGGGGAGTCTGAGCAGTTCTTC
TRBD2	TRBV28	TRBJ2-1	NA	CASRPAKREFNEQFF	TGTGCCAGCAGGCCGGCCAAGCGGGAGTTTAATGAGCAGTTCTTC
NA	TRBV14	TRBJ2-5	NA	CASSPLESTSVETQYF	TGTGCCAGCAGCCCCCTTGAATCGACTAGTGTGGAGACCCAGTACTTC
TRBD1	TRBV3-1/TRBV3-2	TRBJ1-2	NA	CASSQTTGGNGYTF	TGTGCCAGCAGCCAAACGACAGGGGGGAATGGCTACACCTTC
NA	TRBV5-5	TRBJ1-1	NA	CASSLELGTEAFF	TGTGCCAGCAGCTTGGAGCTAGGCACTGAAGCTTTCTTT
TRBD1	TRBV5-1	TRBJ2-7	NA	CASSSGQGNYEQYF	TGCGCCAGCAGCTCCGGACAGGGCAACTACGAGCAGTACTTC
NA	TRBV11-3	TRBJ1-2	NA	CASGASYGYTF	TGTGCCAGCGGGGCCAGCTATGGCTACACCTTC
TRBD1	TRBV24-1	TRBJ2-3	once	CATSDPTGRGDTQYF	TGTGCCACCAGTGACCCGACAGGGCGTGGAGATACGCAGTATTTT
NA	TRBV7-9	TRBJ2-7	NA	CASSFGGPVEQYF	TGTGCCAGCAGCTTCGGGGGGCCGGTAGAGCAGTACTTC
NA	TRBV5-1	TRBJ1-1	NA	CASSFLRGNTEAFF	TGCGCCAGCAGCTTTTTGCGCGGTAACACTGAAGCTTTCTTT
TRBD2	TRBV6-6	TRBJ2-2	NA	CASMLAGEGGELFF	TGTGCCAGCATGCTAGCGGGAGAGGGCGGGGAGCTGTTTTTT
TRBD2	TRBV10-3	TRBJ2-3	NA	CAISGAGGGDTQYF	TGTGCCATCAGTGGGGCGGGGGGAGGAGATACGCAGTATTTT
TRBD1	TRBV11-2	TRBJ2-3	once	CASSFMGQGVDTQYF	TGTGCCAGCTCCTTCATGGGACAGGGGGTGGATACGCAGTATTTT
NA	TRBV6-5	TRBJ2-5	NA	CASRVDPEGETQYF	TGTGCCAGCAGGGTCGACCCGGAGGGGGAGACCCAGTACTTC
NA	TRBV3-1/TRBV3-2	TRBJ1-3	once	CASSYRQVSGNTIYF	TGTGCCAGCAGCTACCGACAGGTCTCTGGAAACACCATATATTTT
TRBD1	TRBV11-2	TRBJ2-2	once	CASSFGTANTGELFF	TGTGCCAGCAGCTTCGGGACAGCGAACACCGGGGAGCTGTTTTTT
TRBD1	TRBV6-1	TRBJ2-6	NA	CASSGRDRGLSGANVLTF	TGTGCCAGCAGTGGAAGGGACAGGGGGCTATCTGGGGCCAACGTCCTGACTTTC
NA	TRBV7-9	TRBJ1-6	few	CASSLDGAGNSPLHF	TGTGCCAGCAGCTTAGACGGCGCAGGGAATTCACCCCTCCACTTT
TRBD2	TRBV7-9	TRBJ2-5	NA	CASSLEAGGGETQYF	TGTGCCAGCAGCTTAGAGGCGGGGGGAGGAGAGACCCAGTACTTC
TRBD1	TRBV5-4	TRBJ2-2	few	CASSFGQDTGELFF	TGTGCCAGCAGCTTCGGACAGGACACCGGGGAGCTGTTTTTT